Detailed here is one TCR beta chain. Antigen: not known. The V gene lost 0 bases and the J gene lost 5 bases, with 7 bases spanning the gap. This CDR3 comprises 13 residues. Germline V gene sequence: CDR1 SGHRS, CDR2 YFSETQ. The entry originates in a study of beta chain features in type 1 diabetes. The single heparinised draw taken from each donor contained roughly 100 mL of blood on average. The purity of all sorted populations exceeded 95%. As every portion of the isolated RNA was reverse transcribed, the sequencing read expressed TCRB transcripts. Profiled with immunoSEQ multiplex PCR; TCRdb holds only in-frame clones, not every one. The sample shows approximately 38,000 clones, roughly 50% of them seen only once. Study findings and constraints: For type 1 diabetes patients, VDJ junctions showed fewer insertions and more deletions. The naive, central memory and Treg TCRB repertoires looked more alike in patients than they did in healthy donors.

The rearrangement joins TRBV5-1 to TRBJ2-3; D gene unclear. The sample consisted of central memory CD4+ T cells from blood. This clonotype was sampled from a woman aged 18-35 years in good health. CDR3: CASSLEFGDTQYF. The CDR3 nucleotides are TGCGCCAGCAGCTTGGAGTTCGGAGATACGCAGTATTTT.